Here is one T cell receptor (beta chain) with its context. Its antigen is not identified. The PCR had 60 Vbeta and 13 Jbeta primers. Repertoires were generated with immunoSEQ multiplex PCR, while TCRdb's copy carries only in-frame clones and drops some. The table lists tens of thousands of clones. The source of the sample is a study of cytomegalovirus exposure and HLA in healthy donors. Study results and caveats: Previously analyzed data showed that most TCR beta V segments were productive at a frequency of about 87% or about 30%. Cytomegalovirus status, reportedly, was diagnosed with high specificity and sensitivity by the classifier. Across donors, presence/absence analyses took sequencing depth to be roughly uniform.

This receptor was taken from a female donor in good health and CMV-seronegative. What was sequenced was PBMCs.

The CDR3 DNA reads as TGTGCCAGCAGCTTAAACAGGGAAAAGGGGACCCAGTACTTC. Translating it yields CASSLNREKGTQYF. The chain links TRBV11-2 to TRBJ2-5; tentative D call: TRBD1 (6 bases). The CDR3 covers 14 residues. V was shortened by 2 bases and J by 7 bases, with 14 bases between the two germline ends. CDR1 is SGHAT and CDR2 is FQNNGV in the germline V gene.